Described below is a single T cell receptor beta chain sequence and its context. The source of the sample is a study of blood T cell repertoires in COVID-19. Study details: In each case, the material was cDNA or gDNA derived from T cells, B-cell-depleted T cells, or PBMCs.

This table comes from immunoSEQ multiplex PCR, and its TCRdb copy is limited to in-frame clones, with some not included. The sample includes fewer than 500,000 clones, about 89% seen only once; the top ten take roughly 4.3%. V lost 6 bases, J lost 7 bases, and 15 bases lay in between. Germline V gene data show CDR1 as MNHEY and CDR2 as SVGAGI. CDR3 size: 13 residues. The TCR originated in a woman aged 30 to 39 with acute or convalescent COVID-19. Sequenced material: peripheral blood. The chain uses TRBV6-5 and TRBJ1-2; D uncertain. CDR3 sequence reads: CASSTWPEAGYTF. As DNA, the CDR3 is TGTGCCAGCAGCACTTGGCCAGAGGCTGGCTACACCTTC.